This entry lists 12 T cell receptor beta chains sequenced from one sample in a study of blood T cell repertoires in COVID-19. Produced via immunoSEQ multiplex PCR; TCRdb's table is partial and in-frame only. The sample includes tens of thousands of clones, 85% seen only once; the top ten take 15% to 20%. Sequencing was carried out using peripheral blood. Receptors were obtained from an older woman with active COVID-19.

This clone has a single count. The rearrangement uses TRBV5-1 and TRBJ1-4; 8 positions match TRBD1. The germline V gene has CDR1 SGHRS and CDR2 YFSETQ. The V gene end was trimmed by 4 bases and the J gene end by 7 bases; junction bases not matched to a gene: 6. The CDR3 contains 14 residues. CDR3 nucleotides: TGCGCCAGCAGCCGGACAGGGTCTAGTGAAAAACTGTTTTTT. This encodes CASSRTGSSEKLFF.

The genes are TRBV28 and TRBJ1-1, with a weak D call TRBD1 (6 bases). Germline CDR1 MDHEN, CDR2 SYDVKM. V lost 1 base to trimming and J lost 8 bases, with 11 bases between them. The CDR3 spans 13 residues. Here the CDR3 DNA reads TGTGCCAGCAGTTTATCCAAAGGGGGAGAAGCTTTCTTT. It yields the protein CASSLSKGGEAFF.

This clone turned up a few times. This sequence joins TRBV3-1 (or the pseudogene TRBV3-2) and TRBJ1-6; a possible D gene is TRBD1 (6 bases). Trimming pared 4 bases from V and 11 bases from J, leaving 12 bases between. The CDR3 is 13 residues long. Germline-derived CDR1 and CDR2 are LGHDT and YNNKEL (reference sequence). The DNA of the CDR3 is TGTGCCAGCAGCCTAACAGACAGGCCACCCCTCCACTTT. Amino acid sequence: CASSLTDRPPLHF.

The chain uses TRBV30 and TRBJ2-1, with unresolved D. V lost 5 bases and J lost 4, with 3 bases in between. This CDR3 has 10 amino acids. Germline CDR1 is GTSNPN and CDR2 is SVGIG (reference sequence). The DNA for the CDR3 is TGTGCCTGGGCTTACAATGAGCAGTTCTTC. Its translation is CAWAYNEQFF.

V usage is TRBV5-4 and J usage is TRBJ2-1; TRBD1 is a possible D gene (7 bases). The CDR3 has 14 residues. V gave up 1 base and J gave up 6 bases, with 11 bases separating them. Germline V gene lookup returns CDR1 SGHNT and CDR2 YYREEE (reference sequence). In DNA form, the CDR3 reads TGTGCCAGCAGCTTGTCCAGGGGGGCCAATGAGCAGTTCTTC. Translating gives CASSLSRGANEQFF.

The V call is TRBV18, the J call TRBJ2-3; D possibly corresponds to TRBD1 (6 bases). V lost 6 bases and J lost 8, with 27 bases in between. Germline-derived CDR1 and CDR2 are KGHSH and LQKENI. The CDR3 has 17 residues. CDR3 sequence: CASSQNAGEGSSVTQYF. The CDR3 bases are TGTGCCAGCTCCCAAAACGCAGGGGAAGGCTCTTCCGTTACGCAGTATTTT.

The chain couples TRBV12-3 or TRBV12-4 to TRBJ1-6; tentatively, D is TRBD1 (6 bases). The germline V and J ends were trimmed by 4 bases and 12 bases, with 10 bases remaining between them. The CDR3 runs 12 residues. The CDR3, as DNA: TGTGCCAGCAGTTACAGGGCCGGACCCCTCCACTTT. It yields the protein CASSYRAGPLHF.

The chain has TRBV20-1 and TRBJ2-1, with D tentatively TRBD1 (6 bases). The V gene's germline CDR1 is DFQATT and CDR2 SNEGSKA (reference sequence). The V and J ends lost 3 bases and 9 bases respectively, with 21 bases between them. CDR3 length: 15 residues. In DNA, the CDR3 is TGCAGTGCTAGTCACAGAGAGACAGGTTCGAGTGAGCAGTTCTTC. Protein product: CSASHRETGSSEQFF.

The chain links TRBV5-5 to TRBJ1-6, with 9 bases that match TRBD1. Germline CDR1 is SGHKS and CDR2 is YYEKEE (reference sequence). The CDR3 sequence is 15 residues long. Trimming cost V 3 bases and J 7 bases; bases outside gene matches: 5. DNA of the CDR3: TGTGCCAGCAGCTGGGGACAGGGCAGGAATTCACCCCTCCACTTT. It is translated as CASSWGQGRNSPLHF.

The genes are TRBV5-5 and TRBJ2-3; 8 positions agree with TRBD2. Germline V gives CDR1 SGHKS, CDR2 YYEKEE (reference sequence). This CDR3 region has 15 residues. The V segment lost 2 bases and the J segment 5 bases; nucleotides outside the gene matches: 7. The CDR3 region has the DNA TGTGCCAGCAGCTTCTCAGCGGGAGCGTTAGATACGCAGTATTTT. Translation gives CASSFSAGALDTQYF.

V gene TRBV2 combines with J gene TRBJ1-1; D gene unclear. The ends were cut back, 8 bases at V and 4 bases at J, with 8 bases in the middle. Germline CDR1 reads SNHLY; CDR2 reads FYNNEI. This CDR3 is built from 11 residues. The CDR3 is CASAVATEAFF. In nucleotides, the CDR3 is TGTGCCAGCGCGGTAGCCACTGAAGCTTTCTTT.

This clone was observed once. CDR3 region: CASSVVLALAGGWETQYF. Written as DNA, the CDR3 is TGTGCCAGCAGCGTAGTGTTAGCACTAGCGGGGGGTTGGGAGACCCAGTACTTC. This chain connects TRBV9 to TRBJ2-5; the match to TRBD2 covers 12 bases. CDR3 size: 18 residues. With V trimmed by 0 bases and J by 5 bases, 11 bases remained unmatched. Germline CDR1 reads SGDLS; CDR2 reads YYNGEE. Full variable domain (missing parts from reference TRBV9 and TRBJ2-5): DSGVTQTPKHLITATGQRVTLRCSPRSGDLSVYWYQQSLDQGLQFLIQYYNGEERAKGNILERFSAQQFPDLHSELNLSSLELGDSALYFCASSVVLALAGGWETQYFGPGTRLLVL.